The 10 T cell receptor beta chains presented below share a single source sample, sequenced in a study of blood T cell repertoires in COVID-19. The repertoire was sequenced with immunoSEQ multiplex PCR; TCRdb's copy has only in-frame clones and lacks some. The sample lists around 150,000 clones, approximately 81% occurring once. The sample taken for sequencing was peripheral blood. The receptor source for this set is a man aged 40-50 years with acute or convalescent COVID-19.

The chain uses TRBV5-1 and TRBJ1-2, with 8 bases fitting TRBD1. V trimming: 2 bases; J trimming: 9 bases; junction bases outside the gene matches: 15. The germline gives CDR1 SGHRS, CDR2 YFSETQ. CDR3 length: 16 residues. The CDR3 DNA is TGCGCCAGCAGCTTTGCCGGGACAGGCCCGCGTCTTAGCTACACCTTC. Translated, it gives CASSFAGTGPRLSYTF.

The chain joins TRBV12-3 or TRBV12-4 to TRBJ1-1; D is perhaps TRBD1 (5 bases). Trimming stripped 6 bases from V and 11 bases from J, with 16 bases between. The CDR3 is 12 residues long. CDR3 nucleotides: TGTGCCAGCAGCCCGGGACTTTTGGGCGCTTTCTTT. Its protein product is CASSPGLLGAFF.

The chain combines TRBV4-2 with TRBJ2-5; TRBD1 matches at 8 bases. From germline, CDR1 is LGHNA and CDR2 YNFKEQ. Losses at the gene ends were 0 bases for V and 6 bases for J; bases not matched to a gene: 9. The CDR3 has 16 residues. CDR3 region: CASSQDIDRGQKTQYF. The CDR3 nucleotides are TGTGCCAGCAGCCAAGATATCGACAGGGGACAGAAGACCCAGTACTTC.

The chain uses TRBV7-2 and TRBJ2-3; TRBD2 matches 13 bases. Germline V gene data show CDR1 as SGHTA and CDR2 as FQGNSA. The CDR3 runs 16 residues. Trimming at V came to 5 bases and at J to 2 bases, leaving 4 bases not matched to a gene. The CDR3 DNA reads TGTGCCAGCAGCAAGGGACTAGCGGGGTACACAGATACGCAGTATTTT. This gives the protein CASSKGLAGYTDTQYF.

The chain couples TRBV11-2 to TRBJ1-4; 10 nucleotides agree with TRBD1. V was pared by 1 base and J by 8 bases, with 4 bases of the junction left unmatched. The CDR3 consists of 15 residues. Per the germline V gene, CDR1 is SGHAT and CDR2 is FQNNGV. CDR3 coding DNA: TGTGCCAGCAGCTTAGGACAGGGGGCGGGGGAAAAACTGTTTTTT. Amino acids: CASSLGQGAGEKLFF.

V gene TRBV27 combines with J gene TRBJ1-2, with a weak D call TRBD1 (5 bases). The CDR3 is 14 amino acids. V was pared by 0 bases and J by 3 bases, with 8 bases between. In germline, CDR1 is MNHEY, CDR2 SMNVEV (reference sequence). The CDR3 spells CASSLSGGYYGYTF. The CDR3 nucleotides are TGTGCCAGCAGTTTATCCGGGGGTTACTATGGCTACACCTTC.

This chain connects TRBV6-5 to TRBJ2-2, with unresolved D. The CDR3 has 13 residues. Germline lookup yields CDR1 MNHEY and CDR2 SVGAGI. With 6 bases removed from V and 7 bases from J, the gap between germline ends came to 12 bases. CDR3 in DNA: TGTGCCAGCAGAGCTCCCAATAACGGGGAGCTGTTTTTT. Protein product: CASRAPNNGELFF.

The chain employs TRBV3-1 (or the pseudogene TRBV3-2) and TRBJ1-1; D may be TRBD1 (5 bases). This CDR3 is 12 amino acids long. CDR1 LGHDT and CDR2 YNNKEL come from the germline V gene (reference sequence). V shed 4 bases and J shed 10 bases, with 13 bases lying between them. As DNA, the CDR3 is TGTGCCAGCAGCCGGGGGGTTTCAGGAGCTTTCTTT. Its protein product is CASSRGVSGAFF.

The chain joins TRBV11-2 to TRBJ2-5; D might be TRBD2 (7 bases). CDR1 and CDR2 (germline): SGHAT, FQNNGV. The CDR3 contains 15 residues. V was trimmed by 0 bases and J by 5 bases, leaving 13 bases between them. CDR3 protein: CASSLDGGGRETQYF. The CDR3 region has the DNA TGTGCCAGCAGCTTAGATGGCGGGGGCCGGGAGACCCAGTACTTC. Variable domain in full (rest from reference TRBV11-2 and TRBJ2-5): EAGVAQSPRYKIIEKRQSVAFWCNPISGHATLYWYQQILGQGPKLLIQFQNNGVVDDSQLPKDRFSAERLKGVDSTLKIQPAKLEDSAVYLCASSLDGGGRETQYFGPGTRLLVL.

Only a few counts were recorded for this clone. The V gene is TRBV29-1, the J gene TRBJ1-2; D call uncertain. CDR3 length equals 10 residues. Germline V gene data show CDR1 as SQVTM and CDR2 as ANQGSEA. Trimming stripped 4 bases from V and 8 bases from J, with 8 bases between. In nucleotides, the CDR3 is TGCAGCGTTGTTGATCAGGGCTACACCTTC. Translating gives CSVVDQGYTF.